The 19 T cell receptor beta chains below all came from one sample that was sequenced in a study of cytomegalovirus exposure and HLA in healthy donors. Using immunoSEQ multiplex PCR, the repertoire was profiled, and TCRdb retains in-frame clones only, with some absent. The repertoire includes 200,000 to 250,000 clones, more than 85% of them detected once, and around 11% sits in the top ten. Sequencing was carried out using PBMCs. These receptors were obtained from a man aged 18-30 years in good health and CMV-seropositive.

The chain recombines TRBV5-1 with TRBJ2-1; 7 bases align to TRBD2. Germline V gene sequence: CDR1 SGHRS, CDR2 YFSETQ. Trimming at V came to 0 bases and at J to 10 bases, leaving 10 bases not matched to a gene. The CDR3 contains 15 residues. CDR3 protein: CASSLGSSLGREQFF. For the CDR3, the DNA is TGCGCCAGCAGCTTGGGTTCTAGTCTCGGGAGGGAGCAGTTCTTC.

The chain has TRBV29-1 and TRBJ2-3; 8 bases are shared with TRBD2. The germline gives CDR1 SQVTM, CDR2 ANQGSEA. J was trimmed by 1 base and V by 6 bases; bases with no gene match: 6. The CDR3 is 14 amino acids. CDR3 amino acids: CSVGTSWGTDTQYF. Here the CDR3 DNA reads TGCAGCGTAGGGACTAGTTGGGGCACAGATACGCAGTATTTT.

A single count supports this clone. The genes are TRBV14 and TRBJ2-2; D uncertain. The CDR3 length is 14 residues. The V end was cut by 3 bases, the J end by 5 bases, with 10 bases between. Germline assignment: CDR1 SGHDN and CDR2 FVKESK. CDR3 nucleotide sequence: TGTGCCAGCAGCCAGGTTGGACGGACCGGGGAGCTGTTTTTT. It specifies CASSQVGRTGELFF.

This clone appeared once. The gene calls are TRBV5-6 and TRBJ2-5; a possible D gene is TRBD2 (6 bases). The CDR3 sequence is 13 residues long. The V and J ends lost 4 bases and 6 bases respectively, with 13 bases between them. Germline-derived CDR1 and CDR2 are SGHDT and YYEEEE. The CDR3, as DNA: TGTGCCAGCAGCGGGGGGATGCAACAGACCCAGTACTTC. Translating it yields CASSGGMQQTQYF.

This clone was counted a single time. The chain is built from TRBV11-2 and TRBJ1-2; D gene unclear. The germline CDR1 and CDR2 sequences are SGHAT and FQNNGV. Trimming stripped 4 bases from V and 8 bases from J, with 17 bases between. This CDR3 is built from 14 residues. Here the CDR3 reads CASSSLGMFTGYTF. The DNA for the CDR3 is TGTGCCAGCAGCTCCCTCGGGATGTTTACGGGCTACACCTTC.

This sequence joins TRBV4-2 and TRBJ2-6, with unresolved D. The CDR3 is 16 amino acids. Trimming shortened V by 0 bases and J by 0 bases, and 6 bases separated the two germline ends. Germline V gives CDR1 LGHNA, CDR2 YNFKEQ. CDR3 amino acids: CASSQDTSSGANVLTF. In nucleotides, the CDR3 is TGTGCCAGCAGCCAAGATACTTCCTCTGGGGCCAACGTCCTGACTTTC.

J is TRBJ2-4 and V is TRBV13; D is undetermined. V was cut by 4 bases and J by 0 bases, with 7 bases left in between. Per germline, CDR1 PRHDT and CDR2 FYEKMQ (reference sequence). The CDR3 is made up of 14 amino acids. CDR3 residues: CASSSPIAKNIQYF. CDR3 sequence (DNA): TGTGCCAGCAGCTCTCCTATAGCCAAAAACATTCAGTACTTC.

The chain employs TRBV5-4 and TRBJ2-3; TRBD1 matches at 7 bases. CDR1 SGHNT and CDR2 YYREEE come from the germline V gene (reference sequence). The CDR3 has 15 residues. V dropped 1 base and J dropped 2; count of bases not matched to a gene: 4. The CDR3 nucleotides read TGTGCCAGCAGCTTGCAGCAGGGGGTCACAGATACGCAGTATTTT. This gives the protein CASSLQQGVTDTQYF.

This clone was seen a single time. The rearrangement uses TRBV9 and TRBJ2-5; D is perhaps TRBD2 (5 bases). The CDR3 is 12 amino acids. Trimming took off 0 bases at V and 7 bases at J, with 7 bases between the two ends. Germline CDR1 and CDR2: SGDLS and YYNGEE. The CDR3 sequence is CASSVDEGTQYF. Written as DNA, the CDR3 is TGTGCCAGCAGCGTAGACGAGGGGACCCAGTACTTC.

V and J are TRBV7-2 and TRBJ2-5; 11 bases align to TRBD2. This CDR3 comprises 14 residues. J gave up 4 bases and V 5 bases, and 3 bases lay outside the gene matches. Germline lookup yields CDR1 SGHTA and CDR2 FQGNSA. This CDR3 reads CASSAGLAGETQYF. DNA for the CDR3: TGTGCCAGCAGCGCAGGACTAGCGGGAGAGACCCAGTACTTC. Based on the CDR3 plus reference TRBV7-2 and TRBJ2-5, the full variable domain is GAGVSQSPSNKVTEKGKDVELRCDPISGHTALYWYRQSLGQGLEFLIYFQGNSAPDKSGLPSDRFSAERTGGSVSTLTIQRTQQEDSAVYLCASSAGLAGETQYFGPGTRLLVL.

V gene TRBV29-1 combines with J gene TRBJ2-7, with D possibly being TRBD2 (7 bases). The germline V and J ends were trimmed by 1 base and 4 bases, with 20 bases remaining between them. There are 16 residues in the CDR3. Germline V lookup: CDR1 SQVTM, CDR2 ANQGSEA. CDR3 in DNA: TGCAGCGTTGAAGTCTCCACTTCGGGGGGCAGGTACGAGCAGTACTTC. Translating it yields CSVEVSTSGGRYEQYF.

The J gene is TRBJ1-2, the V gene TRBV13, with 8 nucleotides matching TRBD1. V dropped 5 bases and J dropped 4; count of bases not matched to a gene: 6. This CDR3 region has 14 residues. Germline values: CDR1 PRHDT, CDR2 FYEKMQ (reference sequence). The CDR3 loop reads CASSPPGTGYGYTF. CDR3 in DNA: TGTGCCAGCAGCCCCCCTGGGACAGGCTATGGCTACACCTTC.

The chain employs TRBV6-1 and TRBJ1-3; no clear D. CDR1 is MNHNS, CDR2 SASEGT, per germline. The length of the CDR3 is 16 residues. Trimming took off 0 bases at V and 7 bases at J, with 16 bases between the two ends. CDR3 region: CASSEALGRTGNTIYF. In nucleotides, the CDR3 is TGTGCCAGCAGTGAAGCGCTAGGACGCACGGGGAACACCATATATTTT.

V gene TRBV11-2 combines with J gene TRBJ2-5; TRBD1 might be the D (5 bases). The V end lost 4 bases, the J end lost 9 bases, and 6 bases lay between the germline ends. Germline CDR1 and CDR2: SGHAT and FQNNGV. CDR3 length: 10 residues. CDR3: CASSSGPQYF. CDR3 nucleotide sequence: TGTGCCAGCAGCTCAGGGCCCCAGTACTTC.

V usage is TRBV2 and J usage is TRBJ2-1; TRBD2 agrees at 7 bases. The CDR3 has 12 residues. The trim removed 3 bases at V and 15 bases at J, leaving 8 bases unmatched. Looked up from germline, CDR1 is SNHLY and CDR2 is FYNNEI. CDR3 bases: TGTGCCAGCAGTGACGAGCGCCCGGGGGGGTTCTTC. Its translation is CASSDERPGGFF.

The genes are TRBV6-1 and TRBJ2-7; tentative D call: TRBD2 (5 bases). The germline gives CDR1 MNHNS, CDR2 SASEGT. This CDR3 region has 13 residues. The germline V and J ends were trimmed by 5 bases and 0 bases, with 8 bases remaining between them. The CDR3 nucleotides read TGTGCCAGCAGTACTAGATACTCCTACGAGCAGTACTTC. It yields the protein CASSTRYSYEQYF.

The CDR3 nucleotides read TGTGCCAGCAGCAAAGGGAGGAATCAGCCCCAGCATTTT. It is translated as CASSKGRNQPQHF. J is TRBJ1-5 and V is TRBV21-1. TRBV21-1 constitutes a pseudogene. The CDR3 has 13 residues.

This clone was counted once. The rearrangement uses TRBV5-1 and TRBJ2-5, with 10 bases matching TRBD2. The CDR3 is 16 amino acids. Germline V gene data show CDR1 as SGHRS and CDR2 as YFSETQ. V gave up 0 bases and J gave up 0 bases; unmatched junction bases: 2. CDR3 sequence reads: CASSLALAGNQETQYF. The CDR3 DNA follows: TGCGCCAGCAGCTTGGCACTAGCGGGAAACCAAGAGACCCAGTACTTC.

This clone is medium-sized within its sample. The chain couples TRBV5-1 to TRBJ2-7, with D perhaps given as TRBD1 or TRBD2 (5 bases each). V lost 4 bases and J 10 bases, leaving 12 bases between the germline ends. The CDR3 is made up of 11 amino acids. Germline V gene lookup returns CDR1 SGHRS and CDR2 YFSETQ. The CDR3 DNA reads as TGCGCCAGCAGCGACGGGACGGTACAGTACTTC. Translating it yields CASSDGTVQYF.